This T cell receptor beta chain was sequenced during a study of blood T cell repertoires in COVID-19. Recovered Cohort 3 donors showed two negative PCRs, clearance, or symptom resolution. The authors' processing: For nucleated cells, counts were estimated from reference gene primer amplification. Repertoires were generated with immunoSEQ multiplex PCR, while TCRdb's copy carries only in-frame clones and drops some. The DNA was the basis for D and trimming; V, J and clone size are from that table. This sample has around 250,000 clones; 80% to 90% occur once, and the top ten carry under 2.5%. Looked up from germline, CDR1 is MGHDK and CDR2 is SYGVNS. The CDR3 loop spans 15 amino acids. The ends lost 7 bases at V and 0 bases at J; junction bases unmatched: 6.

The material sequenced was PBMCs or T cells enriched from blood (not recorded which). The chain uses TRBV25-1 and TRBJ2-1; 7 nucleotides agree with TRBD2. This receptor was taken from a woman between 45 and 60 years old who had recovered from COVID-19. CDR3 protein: CASKGWGGSYNEQFF. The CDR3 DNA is TGTGCCAGCAAGGGGTGGGGGGGCTCCTACAATGAGCAGTTCTTC. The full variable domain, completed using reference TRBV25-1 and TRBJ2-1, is EADIYQTPRYLVIGTGKKITLECSQTMGHDKMYWYQQDPGMELHLIHYSYGVNSTEKGDLSSESTVSRIRTEHFPLTLESARPSHTSQYLCASKGWGGSYNEQFFGPGTRLTVL.